This record covers a single T cell receptor beta chain. Antigen unknown. The data stem from a study of CD8 T cells in ankylosing spondylitis. Whole-study results and caveats: Relatively rare in peripheral blood, disease-linked clones were also CD8+. Apparently characteristic of ankylosing spondylitis blood was a TCR beta motif (roughly eight highly homologous variants).

TCRdb used MiXCR to reprocess the 5' RACE reads, holding one entry per CDR3 protein. The repertoire consists of around 480,000 distinct CDR3 sequences, with roughly 15% occurring once and the leading ten covering just over 1%. The TCR was taken from a male donor with ankylosing spondylitis. Material: blood, either unsorted or a sorted T cell fraction (not recorded which).

The CDR3 bases are TGTGCCAGCAGTTACAGGGCTATGAACACTGAAGCTTTCTTT. Protein sequence: CASSYRAMNTEAFF. This chain joins TRBV6-5 and TRBJ1-1; D is undetermined. The V end was cut by 2 bases, the J end by 0 bases, with 7 bases between. Germline V gene sequence: CDR1 MNHEY, CDR2 SVGAGI. The length of the CDR3 is 14 residues.